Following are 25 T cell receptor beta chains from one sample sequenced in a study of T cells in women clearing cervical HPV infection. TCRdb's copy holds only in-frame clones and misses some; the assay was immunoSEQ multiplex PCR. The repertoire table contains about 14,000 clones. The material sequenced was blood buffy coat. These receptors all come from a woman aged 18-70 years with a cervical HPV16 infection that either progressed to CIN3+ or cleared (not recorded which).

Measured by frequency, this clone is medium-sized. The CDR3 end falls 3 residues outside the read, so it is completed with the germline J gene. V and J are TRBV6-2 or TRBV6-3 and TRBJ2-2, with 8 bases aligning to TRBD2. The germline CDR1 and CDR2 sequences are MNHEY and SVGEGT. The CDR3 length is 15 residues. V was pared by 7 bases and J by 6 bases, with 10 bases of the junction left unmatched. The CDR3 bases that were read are TGTGCCAGCACCCAACGGGGACTAGAGGCCGGGGAG. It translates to CASTQRGLEAGE. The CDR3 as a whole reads CASTQRGLEAGELFF.

Partial CDR3 DNA: TGTGCCAGCAGCTTTAGCGGGGCCTACGAG. Translated: CASSFSGAYE. The complete CDR3 sequence is CASSFSGAYEQYF. The genes are TRBV5-6 and TRBJ2-7; 8 nucleotides line up with TRBD2. The read gets to within 3 residues of the CDR3 end, and the germline J gene fills in the rest. The CDR3 sequence is 13 residues long. V gave up 2 bases and J gave up 2 bases; unmatched junction bases: 0. Looked up from germline, CDR1 is SGHDT and CDR2 is YYEEEE.

The sequenced CDR3 bases are TGTGCCAGCAGCGTCTACGGGGAAACTAACTATGGC. It codes for CASSVYGETNYG. The CDR3 in its entirety is CASSVYGETNYGYTF. The V gene is TRBV2, the J gene TRBJ1-2, with unresolved D. Sequencing ends 3 residues short of the CDR3 end; the germline J gene provides the rest. The germline gives CDR1 SNHLY, CDR2 FYNNEI. The V and J ends lost 6 bases and 0 bases respectively, with 14 bases between them. The CDR3 is made up of 15 amino acids.

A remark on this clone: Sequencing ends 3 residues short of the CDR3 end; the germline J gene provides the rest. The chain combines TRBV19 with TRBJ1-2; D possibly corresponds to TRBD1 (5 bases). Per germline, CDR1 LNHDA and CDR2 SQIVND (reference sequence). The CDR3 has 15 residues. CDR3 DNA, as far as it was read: TGTGCCAGTAGTATAGGTAGCGGGGGTTACAATGAC. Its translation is CASSIGSGGYND. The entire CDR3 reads CASSIGSGGYNDYTF.

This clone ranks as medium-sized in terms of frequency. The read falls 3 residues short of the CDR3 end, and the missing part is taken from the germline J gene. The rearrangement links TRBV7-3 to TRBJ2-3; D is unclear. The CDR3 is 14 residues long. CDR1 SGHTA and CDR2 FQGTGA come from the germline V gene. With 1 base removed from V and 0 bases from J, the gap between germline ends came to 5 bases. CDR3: CASSLMASTDTQYF. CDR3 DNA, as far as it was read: TGTGCCAGCAGCTTAATGGCCAGCACAGATACG.

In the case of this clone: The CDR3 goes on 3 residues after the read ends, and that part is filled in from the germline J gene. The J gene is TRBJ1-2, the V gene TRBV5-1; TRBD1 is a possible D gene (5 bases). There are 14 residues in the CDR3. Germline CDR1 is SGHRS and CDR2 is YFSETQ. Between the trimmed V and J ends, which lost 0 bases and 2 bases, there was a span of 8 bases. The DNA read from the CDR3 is TGCGCCAGCAGCTTGGATGACAGCAACTATGGC. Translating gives CASSLDDSNYG. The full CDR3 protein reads CASSLDDSNYGYTF.

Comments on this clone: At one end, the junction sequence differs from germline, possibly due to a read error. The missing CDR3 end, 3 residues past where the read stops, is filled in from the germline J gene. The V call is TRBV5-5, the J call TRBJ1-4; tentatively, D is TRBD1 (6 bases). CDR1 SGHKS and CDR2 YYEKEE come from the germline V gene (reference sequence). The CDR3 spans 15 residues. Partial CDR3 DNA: TGTGCCACCAGCCCAGGGACACCAACTAATGAAAAA. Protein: CATSPGTPTNEK. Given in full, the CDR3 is CATSPGTPTNEKLFF.

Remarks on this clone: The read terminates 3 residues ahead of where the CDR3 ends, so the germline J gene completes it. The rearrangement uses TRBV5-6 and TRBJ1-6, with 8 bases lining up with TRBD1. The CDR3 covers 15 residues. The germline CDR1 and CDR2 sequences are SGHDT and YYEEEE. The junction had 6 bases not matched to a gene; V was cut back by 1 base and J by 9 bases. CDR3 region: CASSLRATGVSPLHF. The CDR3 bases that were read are TGTGCCAGCAGCTTGAGGGCGACAGGGGTTTCACCC.

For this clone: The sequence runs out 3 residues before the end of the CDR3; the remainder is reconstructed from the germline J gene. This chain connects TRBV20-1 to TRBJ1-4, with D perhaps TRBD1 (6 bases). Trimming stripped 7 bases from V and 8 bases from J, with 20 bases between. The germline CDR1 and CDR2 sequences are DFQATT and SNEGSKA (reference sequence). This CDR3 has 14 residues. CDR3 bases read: TGCAGTGTTCCAGGGGAGGTCCTAAGGGAAAAA. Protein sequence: CSVPGEVLREK. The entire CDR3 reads CSVPGEVLREKLFF.

CDR3 bases read: TGTGCCAGCAGCTCCCTTGGGCGTCAAGAGACC. Protein product: CASSSLGRQET. In full, the CDR3 reads CASSSLGRQETQYF. The J gene is TRBJ2-5, the V gene TRBV7-3; D is unclear. The read halts 3 residues ahead of the CDR3 end, with the missing end drawn from the germline J gene. The length of the CDR3 is 14 residues. Germline V gives CDR1 SGHTA, CDR2 FQGTGA. V was cut by 4 bases and J by 2 bases, with 11 bases left in between.

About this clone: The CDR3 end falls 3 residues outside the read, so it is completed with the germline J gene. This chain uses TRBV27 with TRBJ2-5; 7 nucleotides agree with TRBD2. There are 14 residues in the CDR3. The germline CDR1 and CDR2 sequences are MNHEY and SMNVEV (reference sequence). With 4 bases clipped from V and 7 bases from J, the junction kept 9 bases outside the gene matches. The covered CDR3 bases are TGTGCCAGCAGTTCCCGCGGGAGCGCAGGGACC. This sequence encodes CASSSRGSAGT. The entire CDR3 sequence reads CASSSRGSAGTQYF.

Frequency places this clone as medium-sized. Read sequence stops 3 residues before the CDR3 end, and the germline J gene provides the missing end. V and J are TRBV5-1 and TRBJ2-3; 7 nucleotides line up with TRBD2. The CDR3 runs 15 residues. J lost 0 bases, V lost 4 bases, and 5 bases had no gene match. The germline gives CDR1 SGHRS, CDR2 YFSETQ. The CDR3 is CASSEVSGSTDTQYF. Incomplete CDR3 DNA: TGCGCCAGCAGCGAGGTTAGCGGGAGCACAGATACG.

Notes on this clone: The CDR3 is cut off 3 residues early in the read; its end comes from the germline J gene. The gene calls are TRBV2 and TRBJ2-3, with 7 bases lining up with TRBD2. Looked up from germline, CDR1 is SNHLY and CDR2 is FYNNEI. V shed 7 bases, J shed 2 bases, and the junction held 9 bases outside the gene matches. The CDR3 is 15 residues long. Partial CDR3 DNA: TGTGCCAGCACCGCTAGGCGGGGGAACACAGATACG. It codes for CASTARRGNTDT. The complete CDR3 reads CASTARRGNTDTQYF.

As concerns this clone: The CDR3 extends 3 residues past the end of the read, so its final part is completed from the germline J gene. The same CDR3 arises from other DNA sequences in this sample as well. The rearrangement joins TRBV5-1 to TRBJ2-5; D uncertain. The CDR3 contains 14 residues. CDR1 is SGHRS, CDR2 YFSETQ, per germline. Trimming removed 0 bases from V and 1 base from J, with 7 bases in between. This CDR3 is CASSLVASQETQYF. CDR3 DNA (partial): TGCGCCAGCAGCTTGGTTGCGAGCCAAGAGACC.

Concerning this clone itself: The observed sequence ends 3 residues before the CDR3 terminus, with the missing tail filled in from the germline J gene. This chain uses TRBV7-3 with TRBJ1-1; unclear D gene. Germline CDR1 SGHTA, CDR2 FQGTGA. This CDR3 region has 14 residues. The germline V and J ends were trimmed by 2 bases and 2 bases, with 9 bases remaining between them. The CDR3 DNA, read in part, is TGTGCCAGCAGCTTAGACACCGTTAACACTGAA. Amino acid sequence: CASSLDTVNTE. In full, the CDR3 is CASSLDTVNTEAFF. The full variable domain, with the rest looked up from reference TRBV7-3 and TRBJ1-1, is GAGVSQTPSNKVTEKGKYVELRCDPISGHTALYWYRQSLGQGPEFLIYFQGTGAADDSGLPNDRFFAVRPEGSVSTLKIQRTERGDSAVYLCASSLDTVNTEAFFGQGTRLTVV.

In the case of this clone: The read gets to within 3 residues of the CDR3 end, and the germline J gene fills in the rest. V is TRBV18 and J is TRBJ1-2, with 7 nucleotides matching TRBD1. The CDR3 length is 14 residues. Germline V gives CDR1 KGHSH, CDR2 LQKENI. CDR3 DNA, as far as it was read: TGTGCCAGCGCTTACCGGGACAGCTCCTACGAC. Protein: CASAYRDSSYD. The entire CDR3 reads CASAYRDSSYDYTF.

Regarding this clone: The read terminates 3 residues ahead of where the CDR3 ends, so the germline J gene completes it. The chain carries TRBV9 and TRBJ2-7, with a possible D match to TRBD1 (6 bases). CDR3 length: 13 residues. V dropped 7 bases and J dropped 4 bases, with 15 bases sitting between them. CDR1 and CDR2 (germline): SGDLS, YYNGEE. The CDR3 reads CASSTAGTYEQYF. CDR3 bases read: TGTGCCAGCTCAACGGCAGGGACATACGAG.

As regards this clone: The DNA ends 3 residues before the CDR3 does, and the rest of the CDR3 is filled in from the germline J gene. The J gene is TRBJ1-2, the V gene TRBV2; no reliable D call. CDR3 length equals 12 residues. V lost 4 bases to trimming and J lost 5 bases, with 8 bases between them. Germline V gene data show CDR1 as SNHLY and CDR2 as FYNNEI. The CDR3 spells CASSAGLYGYTF. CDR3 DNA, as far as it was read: TGTGCCAGCAGTGCAGGACTGTATGGC.

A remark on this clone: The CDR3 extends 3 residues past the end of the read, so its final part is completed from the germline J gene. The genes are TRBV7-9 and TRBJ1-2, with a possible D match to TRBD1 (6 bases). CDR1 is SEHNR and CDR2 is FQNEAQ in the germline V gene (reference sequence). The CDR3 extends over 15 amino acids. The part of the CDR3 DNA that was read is TGTGCCAGCAGCTTAGTTAGCGGGGGGGCGGAGGAC. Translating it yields CASSLVSGGAED. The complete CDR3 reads CASSLVSGGAEDYTF.

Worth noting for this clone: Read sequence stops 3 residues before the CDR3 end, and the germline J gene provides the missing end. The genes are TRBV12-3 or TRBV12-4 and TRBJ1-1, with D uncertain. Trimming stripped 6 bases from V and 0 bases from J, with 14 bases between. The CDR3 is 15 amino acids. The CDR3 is CASRTTVTLNTEAFF. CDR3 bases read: TGTGCCAGCAGGACAACAGTTACCCTGAACACTGAA.

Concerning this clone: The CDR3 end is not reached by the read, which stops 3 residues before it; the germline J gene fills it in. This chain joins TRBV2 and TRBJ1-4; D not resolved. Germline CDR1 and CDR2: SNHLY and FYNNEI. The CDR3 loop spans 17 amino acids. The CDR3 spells CASSEFAPQNHNSPLFF. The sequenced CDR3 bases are TGTGCCAGCAGTGAATTCGCCCCACAGAACCATAATTCACCA. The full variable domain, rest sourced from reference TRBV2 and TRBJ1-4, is EPEVTQTPSHQVTQMGQEVILRCVPISNHLYFYWYRQILGQKVEFLVSFYNNEISEKSEIFDDQFSVERPDGSNFTLKIRSTKLEDSAMYFCASSEFAPQNHNSPLFFGSGTQLSVL.

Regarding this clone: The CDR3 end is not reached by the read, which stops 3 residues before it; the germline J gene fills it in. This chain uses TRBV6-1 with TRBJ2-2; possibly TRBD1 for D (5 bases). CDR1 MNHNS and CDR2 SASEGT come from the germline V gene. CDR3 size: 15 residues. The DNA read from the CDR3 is TGTGCCAGCAGTGATACGACAGTAAATAATTCACCG. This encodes CASSDTTVNNSP. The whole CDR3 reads CASSDTTVNNSPLFF.

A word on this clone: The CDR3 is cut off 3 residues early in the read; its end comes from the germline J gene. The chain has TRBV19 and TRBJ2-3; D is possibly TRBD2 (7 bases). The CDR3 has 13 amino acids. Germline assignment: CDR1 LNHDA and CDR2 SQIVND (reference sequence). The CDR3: CASNGGGQETQYF. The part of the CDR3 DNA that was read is TGTGCCAGTAATGGGGGGGGCCAAGAGACG.

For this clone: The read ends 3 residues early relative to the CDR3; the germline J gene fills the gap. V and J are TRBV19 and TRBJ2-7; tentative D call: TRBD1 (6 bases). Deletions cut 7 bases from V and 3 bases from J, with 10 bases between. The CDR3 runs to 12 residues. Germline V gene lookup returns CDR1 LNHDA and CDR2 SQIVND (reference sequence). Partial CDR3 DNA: TGTGCCAGTATGGGGGCAGACTACGAG. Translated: CASMGADYE. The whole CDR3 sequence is CASMGADYEQYF.

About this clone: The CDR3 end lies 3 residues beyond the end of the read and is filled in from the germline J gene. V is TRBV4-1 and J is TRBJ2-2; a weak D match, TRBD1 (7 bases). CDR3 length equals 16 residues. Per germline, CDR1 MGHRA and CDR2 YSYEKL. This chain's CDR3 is CASSQEEGTGANVLFF. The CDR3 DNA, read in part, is TGCGCCAGCAGCCAAGAGGAGGGAACAGGGGCCAACGTG.